The 17 T cell receptor beta chains given below trace back to one sample, sequenced in a study of Tregs in tolerant kidney transplant recipients. Mixed chimerism was transient after nonmyeloablative marrow transplants from related graft donors. The method was immunoSEQ multiplex PCR; TCRdb's version includes in-frame clones alone and lacks a portion of them. Its table lists about 23,000 clones. Sequenced here: CD4+ T cells from blood (PBMCs), sampled 6 months after the transplant. These receptors all come from a human patient who received a combined kidney and bone marrow transplant. Part of the T cell pool may stem from the graft donor.

Regarding this clone: The read terminates 3 residues ahead of where the CDR3 ends, so the germline J gene completes it. J is TRBJ2-5 and V is TRBV20-1, with 10 nucleotides matching TRBD1. CDR1 and CDR2 (germline): DFQATT, SNEGSKA (reference sequence). This CDR3 region has 13 residues. The V gene end was trimmed by 6 bases and the J gene end by 5 bases; junction bases not matched to a gene: 6. The CDR3 DNA, read in part, is TGCAGTGCCAGGACAGGGGGTATCGAGACC. It is translated as CSARTGGIET. The whole CDR3 sequence is CSARTGGIETQYF.

In the case of this clone: The CDR3 is cut off 3 residues early in the read; its end comes from the germline J gene. This chain links TRBV7-8 with TRBJ2-7; TRBD1 matches 11 bases. CDR3 length: 17 amino acids. The junction had 10 bases not matched to a gene; V was cut back by 5 bases and J by 1 base. CDR1 is SGHVS and CDR2 is FQNEAQ in the germline V gene. The DNA read from the CDR3 is TGTGCCAGCAGCGTTGGGATTCGGGACAGGGGGTCCTACGAG. Protein: CASSVGIRDRGSYE. The whole CDR3 sequence reads CASSVGIRDRGSYEQYF.

With regard to this clone: The CDR3 is cut off 3 residues early in the read; its end comes from the germline J gene. This rearrangement joins TRBV5-5 to TRBJ2-7; possible D gene TRBD1, 6 bases. This CDR3 region has 14 residues. The germline CDR1 and CDR2 sequences are SGHKS and YYEKEE (reference sequence). Trimming took off 3 bases at V and 1 base at J, with 11 bases between the two ends. The CDR3 sequence: CASSSATGSYEQYF. Partial CDR3 DNA: TGTGCCAGCAGCTCCGCGACAGGATCCTACGAG. Supplemented by reference TRBV5-5 and TRBJ2-7, the full variable domain reads DAGVTQSPTHLIKTRGQQVTLRCSPISGHKSVSWYQQVLGQGPQFIFQYYEKEERGRGNFPDRFSARQFPNYSSELNVNALLLGDSALYLCASSSATGSYEQYFGPGTRLTVT.

Comment on this clone: The observed sequence ends 3 residues before the CDR3 terminus, with the missing tail filled in from the germline J gene. V usage is TRBV19 and J usage is TRBJ1-2; D gene unclear. This CDR3 comprises 14 residues. Trimming left V 6 bases short and J 0 bases short, with 11 bases between. Germline V gene data show CDR1 as LNHDA and CDR2 as SQIVND (reference sequence). The DNA read from the CDR3 is TGTGCCAGTAGCCTCGAGACAACTAACTATGGC. It encodes CASSLETTNYG. The CDR3 in its entirety is CASSLETTNYGYTF.

As regards this clone: Read sequence stops 3 residues before the CDR3 end, and the germline J gene provides the missing end. V and J are TRBV7-2 and TRBJ2-3, with D hard to call. V was pared by 5 bases and J by 2 bases, with 14 bases between. CDR3 length equals 15 residues. Germline-derived CDR1 and CDR2 are SGHTA and FQGNSA. The CDR3 bases that were read are TGTGCCAGCAGCCGCCCCCCGGTCTACACAGATACG. Protein product: CASSRPPVYTDT. In full, the CDR3 reads CASSRPPVYTDTQYF.

Comment on this clone: The read terminates 3 residues ahead of where the CDR3 ends, so the germline J gene completes it. This chain uses TRBV19 with TRBJ1-2; perhaps TRBD1 as D (5 bases). V was trimmed by 1 base and J by 4 bases, leaving 16 bases between them. The CDR3 covers 16 residues. Germline V CDR1 and CDR2: LNHDA, SQIVND (reference sequence). CDR3 bases read: TGTGCCAGTAGTATAGGGGGCAGTCCAATCGGCTATGGC. This translates into CASSIGGSPIGYG. The full CDR3 protein reads CASSIGGSPIGYGYTF. The full variable domain, in which reference TRBV19 and TRBJ1-2 provide the parts outside the CDR3, is DGGITQSPKYLFRKEGQNVTLSCEQNLNHDAMYWYRQDPGQGLRLIYYSQIVNDFQKGDIAEGYSVSREKKESFPLTVTSAQKNPTAFYLCASSIGGSPIGYGYTFGSGTRLTVV.

The CDR3 is CASSPGLAGVWETQYF. The sequenced CDR3 bases are TGCGCCAGCAGCCCGGGACTAGCGGGAGTGTGGGAGACC. This sequence joins TRBV5-1 and TRBJ2-5; TRBD2 matches at 14 bases. Sequencing ends 3 residues short of the CDR3 end; the germline J gene provides the rest. From germline, CDR1 is SGHRS and CDR2 YFSETQ. After removal of 4 bases from V and 5 bases from J, the junction contained 7 bases not matched to a gene. The CDR3 length is 16 residues.

Turning to this clone: From the germline J gene comes the end of the CDR3, since the read stops 3 residues before it. Other DNA sequences in this specimen translate into the identical CDR3. This rearrangement joins TRBV18 to TRBJ2-1; 7 positions agree with TRBD2. Germline CDR1 KGHSH, CDR2 LQKENI. The CDR3 runs to 16 residues. Trimming at V came to 6 bases and at J to 2 bases, leaving 10 bases not matched to a gene. CDR3 region: CASSPTLAGPYNEQFF. CDR3 DNA, as far as it was read: TGTGCCAGCTCGCCTACATTAGCGGGTCCCTACAATGAG.

With regard to this clone: With the read ending 3 residues before the CDR3 end, the germline J gene is used to fill in that end. V and J are TRBV11-2 and TRBJ1-2, with TRBD1 matching 7 bases. There are 14 residues in the CDR3. V shed 6 bases and J 6 bases; nucleotides not matched to a gene: 10. Looked up from germline, CDR1 is SGHAT and CDR2 is FQNNGV. CDR3 DNA, as far as it was read: TGTGCCAGCAGTCCAAGGGGGCCACGGGATGGC. Protein: CASSPRGPRDG. The whole CDR3 protein is CASSPRGPRDGYTF.

Concerning this clone: Read sequence stops 3 residues before the CDR3 end, and the germline J gene provides the missing end. This chain links TRBV28 with TRBJ2-1; TRBD2 aligns across 8 bases. Germline V gene lookup returns CDR1 MDHEN and CDR2 SYDVKM. This CDR3 comprises 16 residues. V was pared by 3 bases and J by 0 bases, with 4 bases of the junction left unmatched. CDR3 in amino acids: CASSFYLAGSYNEQFF. The covered CDR3 bases are TGTGCCAGCAGTTTTTACCTAGCGGGCTCCTACAATGAG. The whole variable domain, remainder taken from reference TRBV28 and TRBJ2-1, is DVKVTQSSRYLVKRTGEKVFLECVQDMDHENMFWYRQDPGLGLRLIYFSYDVKMKEKGDIPEGYSVSREKKERFSLILESASTNQTSMYLCASSFYLAGSYNEQFFGPGTRLTVL.

Worth noting for this clone: The read halts 3 residues ahead of the CDR3 end, with the missing end drawn from the germline J gene. The V gene is TRBV5-1, the J gene TRBJ2-7; D perhaps matches TRBD2 (6 bases). The CDR3 runs to 16 residues. From germline, CDR1 is SGHRS and CDR2 YFSETQ. V lost 4 bases and J lost 3, with 20 bases in between. The DNA read from the CDR3 is TGCGCCAGCAGCCCCCGGGGTGGTAGCGGCCTCTACGAG. Amino acids: CASSPRGGSGLYE. The complete CDR3 reads CASSPRGGSGLYEQYF.

Of note for this clone: The CDR3 is cut off 3 residues early in the read; its end comes from the germline J gene. Distinct nucleotide sequences in the sample also encode this CDR3. The chain has TRBV6-2 or TRBV6-3 and TRBJ2-7; perhaps TRBD1 as D (5 bases). The ends were cut back, 6 bases at V and 3 bases at J, with 9 bases in the middle. The germline gives CDR1 MNHEY, CDR2 SVGEGT. CDR3 length: 12 amino acids. CDR3 bases read: TGTGCCAGCAGGCACCAGGGCTACGAG. Its protein is CASRHQGYE. In full, the CDR3 is CASRHQGYEQYF.

A word on this clone: The read terminates 3 residues before the CDR3 end, so the remaining end is supplied by the germline J gene. The chain has TRBV7-9 and TRBJ2-5; D gene ambiguous. The CDR3 extends over 14 amino acids. Germline CDR1 SEHNR, CDR2 FQNEAQ (reference sequence). The ends were cut back, 5 bases at V and 3 bases at J, with 13 bases in the middle. The sequenced CDR3 bases are TGTGCCAGCAGCCCCCCAGGTAGGGAAGAGACC. Residues: CASSPPGREET. The complete CDR3 protein is CASSPPGREETQYF.

On this clone: The CDR3 is cut off 3 residues early in the read; its end comes from the germline J gene. This chain links TRBV7-2 with TRBJ2-3; D is perhaps TRBD2 (7 bases). The V gene's germline CDR1 is SGHTA and CDR2 FQGNSA. Trimming removed 0 bases at V and 2 bases at J, with 15 bases between. The CDR3 spans 17 residues. CDR3 DNA (partial): TGTGCCAGCAGCTTAGCGGGCGGGGGCGCATCCACAGATACG. Translation: CASSLAGGGASTDT. The full CDR3 protein is CASSLAGGGASTDTQYF.

A remark on this clone: The CDR3 extends 3 residues past the end of the read, so its final part is completed from the germline J gene. The chain employs TRBV7-2 and TRBJ2-7; TRBD1 or TRBD2 may be the D gene (7 bases each). Germline V gene data show CDR1 as SGHTA and CDR2 as FQGNSA. V lost 5 bases and J 5 bases, leaving 13 bases between the germline ends. This CDR3 spans 13 amino acids. The CDR3: CASSRQGGDEQYF. Partial CDR3 DNA: TGTGCCAGCAGCCGACAGGGAGGGGACGAG.

In regard to this clone: The read finishes 3 residues shy of the CDR3 end, and the germline J gene is used to complete it. The chain recombines TRBV12-5 with TRBJ2-2; TRBD1 agrees at 9 bases. Looked up from germline, CDR1 is LGHNT and CDR2 is FRNRAP. The V and J ends lost 7 bases and 4 bases, in that order; junction bases with no gene match: 7. This CDR3 is 15 amino acids long. The sequenced part of the CDR3 DNA is TGTGCTAGTGCCCTCGGACAGGGGAGCACCGGGGAG. Translating it yields CASALGQGSTGE. The whole CDR3 protein is CASALGQGSTGELFF. Complete variable domain (other parts from reference TRBV12-5 and TRBJ2-2): DARVTQTPRHKVTEMGQEVTMRCQPILGHNTVFWYRQTMMQGLELLAYFRNRAPLDDSGMPKDRFSAEMPDATLATLKIQPSEPRDSAVYFCASALGQGSTGELFFGEGSRLTVL.

Turning to this clone: The read stops 3 residues short of the end of the CDR3; the missing end is completed from the germline J gene. The chain couples TRBV10-3 to TRBJ1-1; possible D gene TRBD1, 5 bases. Germline V gene lookup returns CDR1 ENHRY and CDR2 SYGVKD. The CDR3 sequence is 13 residues long. V lost 7 bases and J 6 bases, leaving 15 bases between the germline ends. Incomplete CDR3 DNA: TGTGCCATCAAGGAATCCGGGGGACCTGAA. Its translation: CAIKESGGPE. The CDR3 in full is CAIKESGGPEAFF.